The 9 T cell receptor beta chains in this list originate from one sample, sequenced in a study of persistence of HIV-infected CD4 T cells. Anti-CD3/anti-CD28 beads served as a nonspecific positive control stimulus. Sorting of responding CD4+ T cells relied on upregulated CD40 ligand together with CD69. Which antigens these TCRs recognize remains unknown. This was the immunoSEQ version 4 assay in survey mode. The protocol was immunoSEQ multiplex PCR, while the TCRdb copy is restricted to in-frame clones and leaves out a portion. Here the sample spans about 45,000 clones, 70% to 90% being singletons. This sample comprised CD4+ T cells sorted from PBMCs after roughly 17-hour stimulation, obtained from a patient who received antiretroviral therapy. The receptors derive from an adult woman with HIV who was CMV-seropositive.

The chain recombines TRBV6-1 with TRBJ2-7; 14 bases are shared with TRBD2. V dropped 6 bases and J dropped 4; count of bases not matched to a gene: 2. The CDR3 length is 14 residues. Germline V gene sequence: CDR1 MNHNS, CDR2 SASEGT. CDR3 in amino acids: CASSRTSGGYEQYF. CDR3 sequence (DNA): TGTGCCAGCAGCAGGACTAGCGGGGGGTACGAGCAGTACTTC.

This clone was seen just once. The V gene is TRBV4-2, the J gene TRBJ1-1; no firm D call. Germline-derived CDR1 and CDR2 are LGHNA and YNFKEQ. CDR3 length: 15 amino acids. The V and J ends lost 0 bases and 5 bases respectively, with 13 bases between them. The CDR3 coding sequence is TGTGCCAGCAGCCAAGATTTGACCGCAATAACTGAAGCTTTCTTT. Its translation: CASSQDLTAITEAFF.

This sequence joins TRBV7-7 and TRBJ2-5, with TRBD1 matching over 9 bases. The CDR3 loop spans 15 amino acids. Looked up from germline, CDR1 is SSHAT and CDR2 is FNYEAQ (reference sequence). The junction had 8 bases not matched to a gene; V was cut back by 4 bases and J by 5 bases. The CDR3 nucleotides are TGTGCCAGCAGCTCTGGGACAGGGCCCGTCGAGACCCAGTACTTC. This sequence encodes CASSSGTGPVETQYF.

This chain links TRBV6-6 with TRBJ1-5; a possible D gene is TRBD1 (5 bases). There are 15 residues in the CDR3. Per germline, CDR1 MNHNY and CDR2 SVGAGI (reference sequence). Deletions cut 2 bases from V and 6 bases from J, with 14 bases between. The CDR3 sequence: CASSYLDRRGQPQHF. The CDR3 bases are TGTGCCAGCAGTTACCTAGACAGACGGGGTCAGCCCCAGCATTTT.

This clone has only a few counts. The chain combines TRBV2 with TRBJ1-6; 7 bases map to TRBD1. Germline lookup yields CDR1 SNHLY and CDR2 FYNNEI. CDR3 length: 15 residues. Trimming removed 6 bases from V and 12 bases from J; junction bases left unmatched: 14. CDR3 in amino acids: CASRNRGPGLEPLHF. The CDR3 DNA reads as TGTGCCAGCAGAAACAGGGGCCCGGGTCTGGAACCCCTCCACTTT. Full variable domain (missing parts from reference TRBV2 and TRBJ1-6): EPEVTQTPSHQVTQMGQEVILRCVPISNHLYFYWYRQILGQKVEFLVSFYNNEISEKSEIFDDQFSVERPDGSNFTLKIRSTKLEDSAMYFCASRNRGPGLEPLHFGNGTRLTVT.

The genes are TRBV10-3 and TRBJ1-2; TRBD1 agrees at 7 bases. The germline CDR1 and CDR2 sequences are ENHRY and SYGVKD. Losses at the gene ends were 8 bases for V and 4 bases for J; bases not matched to a gene: 16. The CDR3 consists of 16 residues. CDR3: CAIQSDRDRSLYGYTF. The CDR3, as DNA: TGTGCCATCCAGTCTGACCGGGACAGAAGTCTCTATGGCTACACCTTC.

The chain has TRBV10-1 and TRBJ2-3; the match to TRBD1 covers 7 bases. Trimming took 6 bases from V and 3 from J; bases not matched to a gene: 15. CDR3 length equals 17 residues. CDR1 and CDR2 (germline): WNHNN, SYGVQD (reference sequence). Here the CDR3 DNA reads TGCGCCAGCAGCGATTGGCCCGGGACAGCAAGAACAGATACGCAGTATTTT. Encoded protein: CASSDWPGTARTDTQYF.

The sample holds a few counts of this clone. The V gene is TRBV13, the J gene TRBJ2-7; the match to TRBD2 covers 10 bases. Germline CDR1 reads PRHDT; CDR2 reads FYEKMQ (reference sequence). V lost 1 base and J lost 0; bases outside the gene matches: 3. This CDR3 region has 16 residues. CDR3 coding DNA: TGTGCCAGCAGCTTAGTGGCTAGCGGGAGCTCCTACGAGCAGTACTTC. It translates to CASSLVASGSSYEQYF.

V gene TRBV29-1 combines with J gene TRBJ1-1, with 7 bases fitting TRBD1. Germline V gives CDR1 SQVTM, CDR2 ANQGSEA. This CDR3 contains 15 residues. With 6 bases clipped from V and 4 bases from J, the junction kept 14 bases outside the gene matches. CDR3 region: CSVDAGTAFITEAFF. The CDR3 nucleotides are TGCAGCGTCGATGCCGGGACAGCCTTCATCACTGAAGCTTTCTTT.